The 27 T cell receptor beta chains in this list originate from one sample, sequenced in a study of T cell responses to AZD1222 COVID-19 vaccine. Method: immunoSEQ multiplex PCR; TCRdb's copy keeps in-frame clones and lacks some. Among about 150,000 clones listed, 85% to 95% were seen once. The specimen was peripheral blood, collected 28 days after the second AZD1222 dose. The receptor source for this set is an adult who received the AZD1222 COVID-19 vaccine.

The chain uses TRBV7-9 and TRBJ1-2; 8 bases line up with TRBD1. V shed 5 bases and J 2 bases; nucleotides not matched to a gene: 13. The CDR3 has 17 amino acids. CDR1 SEHNR and CDR2 FQNEAQ come from the germline V gene (reference sequence). The CDR3 is CASSPGMGDRRNYGYTF. The CDR3 nucleotides are TGTGCCAGCAGCCCCGGTATGGGGGACAGGAGAAACTATGGCTACACCTTC.

The chain recombines TRBV3-1 (or the pseudogene TRBV3-2) with TRBJ1-3, with D possibly matching TRBD1 (5 bases). The CDR3 has 17 amino acids. Germline CDR1 reads LGHDT; CDR2 reads YNNKEL (reference sequence). V lost 2 bases and J lost 2, with 16 bases in between. CDR3 amino acids: CASSQKPGPGAGNTIYF. CDR3 sequence (DNA): TGTGCCAGCAGCCAAAAACCGGGACCAGGAGCTGGAAACACCATATATTTT.

The chain combines TRBV2 with TRBJ1-5; D remains ambiguous. The CDR3 runs 13 residues. V was trimmed by 4 bases and J by 5 bases, leaving 9 bases between them. Germline V gene data show CDR1 as SNHLY and CDR2 as FYNNEI. The CDR3 region is CASSGRRDQPQHF. CDR3 nucleotides: TGTGCCAGCAGTGGAAGGAGGGATCAGCCCCAGCATTTT. Filled out from reference TRBV2 and TRBJ1-5, the complete variable domain reads EPEVTQTPSHQVTQMGQEVILRCVPISNHLYFYWYRQILGQKVEFLVSFYNNEISEKSEIFDDQFSVERPDGSNFTLKIRSTKLEDSAMYFCASSGRRDQPQHFGDGTRLSIL.

DNA of the CDR3: TGTGCCACCAGCCCTCGGGGGGGGGCCAAAAACATTCAGTACTTC. It translates to CATSPRGGAKNIQYF. The J gene is TRBJ2-4, the V gene TRBV15, with TRBD2 identical over 8 bases. Germline CDR1 reads LNHNV; CDR2 reads YYDKDF (reference sequence). This CDR3 is built from 15 residues. The V gene end was trimmed by 5 bases and the J gene end by 1 base; junction bases not matched to a gene: 4.

This clone was seen only a few times. The V and J genes are TRBV28 and TRBJ1-5; no clear D. The germline V gene encodes CDR1 MDHEN and CDR2 SYDVKM. CDR3 length: 15 residues. V shed 2 bases and J shed 2 bases, with 10 bases lying between them. CDR3: CASSLAGIGNQPQHF. The CDR3 coding sequence is TGTGCCAGCAGTTTAGCCGGGATAGGCAATCAGCCCCAGCATTTT.

V and J are TRBV7-5 and TRBJ2-7; TRBD2 was called by the table and not checked on the DNA. TRBV7-5 has pseudogene status. The CDR3 extends over 13 amino acids. This CDR3 is CARSGAGIDEQYF. The CDR3 DNA sequence: TGTGCCAGAAGCGGAGCGGGAATCGACGAGCAGTACTTC.

The V and J genes are TRBV18 and TRBJ1-5, with 8 bases that match TRBD1. CDR1 KGHSH and CDR2 LQKENI come from the germline V gene. With V trimmed by 3 bases and J by 9 bases, 10 bases remained unmatched. This CDR3 has 15 residues. This CDR3 reads CASSPGTGGAGPQHF. The CDR3 DNA follows: TGTGCCAGCTCACCGGGGACAGGCGGCGCGGGGCCCCAGCATTTT. Supplemented by reference TRBV18 and TRBJ1-5, the full variable domain reads NAGVMQNPRHLVRRRGQEARLRCSPMKGHSHVYWYRQLPEEGLKFMVYLQKENIIDESGMPKERFSAEFPKEGPSILRIQQVVRGDSAAYFCASSPGTGGAGPQHFGDGTRLSIL.

The rearrangement joins TRBV7-6 to TRBJ1-6, with no clear D. V was pared by 3 bases and J by 5 bases, with 11 bases between. Germline V lookup: CDR1 SGHVS, CDR2 FNYEAQ. The CDR3 covers 15 residues. The CDR3 nucleotides read TGTGCCAGCAGCTTGGCCGAGATCCATAATTCACCCCTCCACTTT. Its translation is CASSLAEIHNSPLHF.

The rearrangement joins TRBV5-5 to TRBJ2-2; no clear D gene. In germline, CDR1 is SGHKS, CDR2 YYEKEE (reference sequence). The V end lost 3 bases, the J end lost 5 bases, and 8 bases lay between the germline ends. CDR3 size: 13 residues. The CDR3 DNA reads as TGTGCCAGCAGCTCCGCAGGTACCGGGGAGCTGTTTTTT. Protein product: CASSSAGTGELFF.

This clone was detected only once. The chain is built from TRBV28 and TRBJ2-1; D is unresolved. V was cut by 2 bases and J by 5 bases, with 10 bases left in between. Germline V gene lookup returns CDR1 MDHEN and CDR2 SYDVKM. This CDR3 is 14 amino acids long. In DNA form, the CDR3 reads TGTGCCAGCAGTTTAAGGGCGGAACACAATGAGCAGTTCTTC. It specifies CASSLRAEHNEQFF.

The chain has TRBV5-1 and TRBJ1-2; tentative D call: TRBD1 (5 bases). Between the trimmed V and J ends, which lost 4 bases and 8 bases, there was a span of 24 bases. The CDR3 sequence is 16 residues long. The germline V gene has CDR1 SGHRS and CDR2 YFSETQ. The CDR3 DNA follows: TGCGCCAGCAGCCGAGACAGCCAGACGGGGTTCCGGGGCTACACCTTC. Its protein is CASSRDSQTGFRGYTF.

The rearrangement joins TRBV6-5 to TRBJ2-2, with D unresolved. The CDR3 covers 14 residues. Germline assignment: CDR1 MNHEY and CDR2 SVGAGI. Deletions cut 7 bases from V and 5 bases from J, with 14 bases between. The CDR3 region is CASTPDRTTGELFF. DNA of the CDR3: TGTGCCAGCACCCCGGACCGAACTACCGGGGAGCTGTTTTTT.

This chain connects TRBV9 to TRBJ1-1; 9 bases fit TRBD1. The germline CDR1 and CDR2 sequences are SGDLS and YYNGEE. Germline trimming cut 3 bases from V and 4 bases from J; bases unmatched to any gene: 7. The CDR3 has 15 amino acids. In DNA, the CDR3 is TGTGCCAGCAGCGACCGGGACAGGGTTTTCACTGAAGCTTTCTTT. Translating gives CASSDRDRVFTEAFF.

This chain links TRBV6-5 with TRBJ2-1; 8 nucleotides line up with TRBD2. The CDR3 has 15 amino acids. Germline CDR1 is MNHEY and CDR2 is SVGAGI. Trimming took 4 bases from V and 6 from J; bases not matched to a gene: 8. Here the CDR3 DNA reads TGTGCCAGCAGTTTAGCGGGACTGACCTCCAATGAGCAGTTCTTC. As protein: CASSLAGLTSNEQFF.

The rearrangement links TRBV19 to TRBJ2-5; a weak D match, TRBD2 (6 bases). The length of the CDR3 is 15 residues. The germline V gene encodes CDR1 LNHDA and CDR2 SQIVND (reference sequence). V shed 7 bases and J shed 4 bases, with 19 bases lying between them. This CDR3 is CASTTSPPGLETQYF. The CDR3 DNA reads as TGTGCCAGTACTACGTCCCCCCCGGGACTAGAGACCCAGTACTTC.

This clone was seen once. The chain is built from TRBV5-1 and TRBJ1-2; no clear D. CDR3 length equals 15 residues. V was pared by 0 bases and J by 4 bases, with 13 bases between. The germline V gene encodes CDR1 SGHRS and CDR2 YFSETQ. The CDR3 DNA reads as TGCGCCAGCAGCTTGGACGGGAGGCAGCTCTATGGCTACACCTTC. Its protein product is CASSLDGRQLYGYTF.

The CDR3 here is CASSLSETVENQPQHF. The DNA of the CDR3 is TGTGCCAGCAGCTTAAGTGAGACAGTCGAGAATCAGCCCCAGCATTTT. The chain is built from TRBV13 and TRBJ1-5; maybe TRBD1 (5 bases). Trimming left V 2 bases short and J 4 bases short, with 15 bases between. This CDR3 is built from 16 residues. Germline V CDR1 and CDR2: PRHDT, FYEKMQ (reference sequence). Filled out from reference TRBV13 and TRBJ1-5, the complete variable domain reads AAGVIQSPRHLIKEKRETATLKCYPIPRHDTVYWYQQGPGQDPQFLISFYEKMQSDKGSIPDRFSAQQFSDYHSELNMSSLELGDSALYFCASSLSETVENQPQHFGDGTRLSIL.

This clone was detected only once. The V and J genes are TRBV6-1 and TRBJ2-7; no definite D call. CDR1 MNHNS and CDR2 SASEGT come from the germline V gene. Trimming stripped 0 bases from V and 5 bases from J, with 11 bases between. The CDR3 length is 14 residues. Here the CDR3 DNA reads TGTGCCAGCAGTGAAGCCTCAACCCCGGACGAGCAGTACTTC. It encodes CASSEASTPDEQYF.

The rearrangement joins TRBV9 to TRBJ2-5; a possible D gene is TRBD1 (6 bases). The CDR3 spans 14 residues. CDR1 and CDR2 (germline): SGDLS, YYNGEE. Trimming removed 0 bases from V and 4 bases from J, with 10 bases in between. CDR3 residues: CASSVGWGRETQYF. CDR3 DNA: TGTGCCAGCAGCGTAGGGTGGGGGCGAGAGACCCAGTACTTC.

This clone was recorded a few times. V and J are TRBV2 and TRBJ2-2; D gene uncertain. Per the germline V gene, CDR1 is SNHLY and CDR2 is FYNNEI. The CDR3 is 16 amino acids. V was clipped by 8 bases and J by 0 bases, with 16 bases between them. The CDR3 reads CASRSNSLANTGELFF. CDR3 nucleotide sequence: TGTGCCAGCCGATCAAACAGCTTAGCGAACACCGGGGAGCTGTTTTTT.

The J gene is TRBJ2-4, the V gene TRBV28; 9 positions agree with TRBD1. The germline CDR1 and CDR2 sequences are MDHEN and SYDVKM. This CDR3 spans 15 amino acids. J lost 1 base, V lost 6 bases, and 4 bases had no gene match. DNA for the CDR3: TGTGCCAGCAGAACCGACAGGGGGGCCAAAAACATTCAGTACTTC. Translated, it gives CASRTDRGAKNIQYF. The full variable domain, in which reference TRBV28 and TRBJ2-4 provide the parts outside the CDR3, is DVKVTQSSRYLVKRTGEKVFLECVQDMDHENMFWYRQDPGLGLRLIYFSYDVKMKEKGDIPEGYSVSREKKERFSLILESASTNQTSMYLCASRTDRGAKNIQYFGAGTRLSVL.

The chain recombines TRBV6-5 with TRBJ2-1, with D possibly being TRBD1 (7 bases). Trimming left V 2 bases short and J 8 bases short, with 19 bases between. The CDR3 totals 16 residues. Looked up from germline, CDR1 is MNHEY and CDR2 is SVGAGI. The CDR3 bases are TGTGCCAGCAGTTACAGGTGGGACTTCCAGGGGGATGAGCAGTTCTTC. This gives the protein CASSYRWDFQGDEQFF.

This chain connects TRBV16 to TRBJ1-1; D gene unclear. Germline V lookup: CDR1 KGHSY, CDR2 FQNENV. The CDR3 sequence is 14 residues long. The germline V and J ends were trimmed by 4 bases and 5 bases, with 14 bases remaining between them. For the CDR3, the DNA is TGTGCCAGCAGCCCCTCGGGGAGTGAGACTGAAGCTTTCTTT. Translation gives CASSPSGSETEAFF.

This sequence joins TRBV11-2 and TRBJ1-1, with D perhaps TRBD1 (5 bases). Trimming pared 5 bases from V and 1 base from J, leaving 17 bases between. Germline loops: CDR1 SGHAT, CDR2 FQNNGV. The CDR3 runs to 16 residues. The DNA for the CDR3 is TGTGCCAGCAGCGGAGGCTGGACTACAGGGAACACTGAAGCTTTCTTT. Amino acids: CASSGGWTTGNTEAFF.

The genes are TRBV30 and TRBJ1-5; the D gene is possibly TRBD1 (6 bases). In germline, CDR1 is GTSNPN, CDR2 SVGIG (reference sequence). Trimming removed 0 bases from V and 3 bases from J, with 12 bases in between. This CDR3 spans 15 amino acids. CDR3 loop: CAWSVGGASNQPQHF. As DNA, the CDR3 is TGTGCCTGGAGTGTAGGGGGGGCCTCCAATCAGCCCCAGCATTTT.

This clone was seen only a few times. The chain carries TRBV9 and TRBJ2-1; possible D gene TRBD1, 5 bases. The CDR3 spans 13 residues. The V and J ends lost 3 bases and 6 bases respectively, with 10 bases between them. Looked up from germline, CDR1 is SGDLS and CDR2 is YYNGEE. CDR3 nucleotide sequence: TGTGCCAGCAGCGAGGGGCCTACCAATGAGCAGTTCTTC. Encoded protein: CASSEGPTNEQFF.

This sequence joins TRBV14 and TRBJ1-2, with D possibly matching TRBD1 (6 bases). The CDR3 extends over 15 amino acids. V was trimmed by 0 bases and J by 4 bases, leaving 12 bases between them. Germline V CDR1 and CDR2: SGHDN, FVKESK. CDR3 in amino acids: CASSQDAGTIYGYTF. Here the CDR3 DNA reads TGTGCCAGCAGCCAAGATGCCGGGACAATCTATGGCTACACCTTC.